This is a list of T cell receptor beta chains from one sample in a study of CD8+ T cells in alopecia areata. Assay used: immunoSEQ multiplex PCR; TCRdb lists only in-frame clones, some missing. Found here are more than 200,000 clones, roughly 69% of them singletons; the top ten hold more than 0.95%. Here the sequenced sample was CD4+ T cells sorted from blood, taken at week 0. All receptors derive from a human donor with alopecia areata. CDR3s leave out the opening cysteine and the closing phenylalanine or tryptophan. Each record gives: D gene, V gene, clone size, CDR3 length, CDR3 protein. D genes are given only for firm matches. Clone size, where shown, is once, few, many, or a class for clones that have expanded.

d_call: TRBD1; v_call: TRBV2; clone_size: -; cdr3_length: 12; cdr3_aa: ATVIPQGNYGYT
d_call: TRBD2; v_call: TRBV30; clone_size: -; cdr3_length: 16; cdr3_aa: AWSVLSGTSSLQETQY
d_call: TRBD1; v_call: TRBV9; clone_size: once; cdr3_length: 13; cdr3_aa: ASSVGTGAGQPQH
d_call: -; v_call: TRBV9; clone_size: -; cdr3_length: 13; cdr3_aa: ASSVARTGANVLT
d_call: TRBD2; v_call: TRBV7-3; clone_size: -; cdr3_length: 14; cdr3_aa: ASSSGLAGVEDTQY
d_call: -; v_call: TRBV11-2; clone_size: -; cdr3_length: 11; cdr3_aa: ASSFSPYNEQF
d_call: -; v_call: TRBV5-4; clone_size: -; cdr3_length: 12; cdr3_aa: ASSLISRPDTQY
d_call: TRBD1; v_call: TRBV7-9; clone_size: -; cdr3_length: 13; cdr3_aa: ASSAQTGGRTEAF
d_call: -; v_call: TRBV12-5; clone_size: -; cdr3_length: 11; cdr3_aa: ASGLDGYTEAF
d_call: TRBD1; v_call: TRBV7-9; clone_size: -; cdr3_length: 12; cdr3_aa: ASTPGQGIHEQY
d_call: -; v_call: TRBV7-2; clone_size: -; cdr3_length: 12; cdr3_aa: ASSLWGNQETQY
d_call: -; v_call: TRBV2; clone_size: -; cdr3_length: 11; cdr3_aa: ASSDEESQPQH
d_call: TRBD1; v_call: TRBV29-1; clone_size: -; cdr3_length: 11; cdr3_aa: SVRDSNNSPLH
d_call: -; v_call: TRBV5-1; clone_size: -; cdr3_length: 12; cdr3_aa: ASRSGSAEETQY
d_call: -; v_call: TRBV30; clone_size: -; cdr3_length: 13; cdr3_aa: ARTDRSATNEKLF
d_call: -; v_call: TRBV27; clone_size: -; cdr3_length: 11; cdr3_aa: ASSGGAQETQY
d_call: -; v_call: TRBV7-2; clone_size: -; cdr3_length: 11; cdr3_aa: ASSPTITDTQY
d_call: -; v_call: TRBV29-1; clone_size: few; cdr3_length: 10; cdr3_aa: SVGRTYNEQF
d_call: -; v_call: TRBV5-1; clone_size: few; cdr3_length: 10; cdr3_aa: ASSLDNTEAF
d_call: TRBD2; v_call: TRBV6-5; clone_size: few; cdr3_length: 13; cdr3_aa: ASSLLAGGLNEQF
d_call: -; v_call: TRBV11-2; clone_size: -; cdr3_length: 12; cdr3_aa: ASSRREVGETQY
d_call: TRBD1; v_call: TRBV15; clone_size: -; cdr3_length: 13; cdr3_aa: ATSPRTGNNSPLH
d_call: TRBD2; v_call: TRBV27; clone_size: -; cdr3_length: 13; cdr3_aa: ASSLSGRGTDTQY
d_call: TRBD1; v_call: TRBV29-1; clone_size: few; cdr3_length: 12; cdr3_aa: SASPGQGNPTQY
d_call: -; v_call: TRBV4-3; clone_size: once; cdr3_length: 13; cdr3_aa: ASSQKPSGANVLT
d_call: -; v_call: TRBV19; clone_size: -; cdr3_length: 13; cdr3_aa: ASSRLPRGNQPQH
d_call: -; v_call: TRBV5-6; clone_size: -; cdr3_length: 12; cdr3_aa: ASSETAVGTEAF
d_call: -; v_call: TRBV29-1; clone_size: -; cdr3_length: 13; cdr3_aa: SVNQMGATYNEQF
d_call: -; v_call: TRBV19; clone_size: -; cdr3_length: 10; cdr3_aa: ASSMREDGYT
d_call: -; v_call: TRBV6-5; clone_size: -; cdr3_length: 12; cdr3_aa: ASREGRGSSPLH
d_call: TRBD2; v_call: TRBV30; clone_size: -; cdr3_length: 16; cdr3_aa: ASAGGLAETTNTGELF
d_call: TRBD1; v_call: TRBV6-5; clone_size: -; cdr3_length: 12; cdr3_aa: ASSWGQSSYEQY
d_call: -; v_call: TRBV6-5; clone_size: -; cdr3_length: 11; cdr3_aa: ASSYPPYTEAF
d_call: -; v_call: TRBV30; clone_size: -; cdr3_length: 8; cdr3_aa: AWSGVTQY
d_call: -; v_call: TRBV10-3; clone_size: -; cdr3_length: 12; cdr3_aa: AISESGGNYGYT
d_call: -; v_call: TRBV27; clone_size: -; cdr3_length: 11; cdr3_aa: ASSELTQTRAF
d_call: -; v_call: TRBV9; clone_size: -; cdr3_length: 12; cdr3_aa: ASSVAHRDYEQY
d_call: TRBD2; v_call: TRBV4-1; clone_size: -; cdr3_length: 12; cdr3_aa: ASSQVGRGETQY
d_call: TRBD1; v_call: TRBV29-1; clone_size: once; cdr3_length: 11; cdr3_aa: SVGGQGIQPQH
d_call: -; v_call: TRBV2; clone_size: -; cdr3_length: 13; cdr3_aa: ASSPNGQYSYEQY
d_call: -; v_call: TRBV30; clone_size: -; cdr3_length: 11; cdr3_aa: AWSGRMNTEAF
d_call: TRBD2; v_call: TRBV30; clone_size: -; cdr3_length: 11; cdr3_aa: AWSGTGGWTQY
d_call: -; v_call: TRBV6-1; clone_size: many; cdr3_length: 10; cdr3_aa: ASSPTGFEQY
d_call: TRBD2; v_call: TRBV29-1; clone_size: -; cdr3_length: 12; cdr3_aa: SVRGTSGGAIQY
d_call: -; v_call: TRBV9; clone_size: -; cdr3_length: 14; cdr3_aa: ASSVSAGVLNYGYT
d_call: -; v_call: TRBV30; clone_size: -; cdr3_length: 13; cdr3_aa: AWSKARQRPYGYT
d_call: -; v_call: TRBV27; clone_size: few; cdr3_length: 11; cdr3_aa: ASRKVWDTEAF
d_call: -; v_call: TRBV18; clone_size: -; cdr3_length: 10; cdr3_aa: ASSPRGDEQY
d_call: -; v_call: TRBV4-3; clone_size: -; cdr3_length: 12; cdr3_aa: ASSLGQPNSPLH